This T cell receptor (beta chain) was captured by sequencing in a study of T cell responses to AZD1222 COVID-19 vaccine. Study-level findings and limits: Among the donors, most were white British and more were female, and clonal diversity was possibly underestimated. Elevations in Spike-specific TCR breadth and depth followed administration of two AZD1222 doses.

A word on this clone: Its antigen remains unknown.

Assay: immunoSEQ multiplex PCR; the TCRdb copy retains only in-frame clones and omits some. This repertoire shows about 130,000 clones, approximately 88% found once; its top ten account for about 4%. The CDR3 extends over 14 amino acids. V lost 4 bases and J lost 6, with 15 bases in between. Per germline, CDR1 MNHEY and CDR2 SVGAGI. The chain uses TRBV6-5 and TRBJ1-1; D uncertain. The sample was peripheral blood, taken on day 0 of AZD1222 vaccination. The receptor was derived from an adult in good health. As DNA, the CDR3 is TGTGCCAGCAGTTCGGACGGCTTGAGGGCTGAAGCTTTCTTT. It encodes CASSSDGLRAEAFF.